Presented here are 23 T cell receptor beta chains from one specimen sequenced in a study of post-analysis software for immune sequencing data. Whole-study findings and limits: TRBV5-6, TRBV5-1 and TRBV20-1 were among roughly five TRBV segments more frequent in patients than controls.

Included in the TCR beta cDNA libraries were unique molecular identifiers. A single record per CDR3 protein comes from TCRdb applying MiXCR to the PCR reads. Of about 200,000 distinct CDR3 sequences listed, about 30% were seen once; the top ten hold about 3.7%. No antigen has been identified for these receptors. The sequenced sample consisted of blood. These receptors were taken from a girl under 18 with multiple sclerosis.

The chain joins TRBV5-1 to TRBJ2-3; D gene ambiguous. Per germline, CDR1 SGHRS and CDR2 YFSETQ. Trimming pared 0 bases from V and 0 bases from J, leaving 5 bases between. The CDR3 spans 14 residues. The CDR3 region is CASSLDISTDTQYF. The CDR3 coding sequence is TGCGCCAGCAGCTTGGATATCAGCACAGATACGCAGTATTTT.

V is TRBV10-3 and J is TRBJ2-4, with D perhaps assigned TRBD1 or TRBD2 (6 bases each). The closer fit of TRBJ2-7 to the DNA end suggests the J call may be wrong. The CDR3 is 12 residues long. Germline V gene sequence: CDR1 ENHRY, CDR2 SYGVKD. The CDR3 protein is CATTGGPYEQYF. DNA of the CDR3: TGTGCCACGACAGGAGGGCCCTACGAGCAGTACTTC.

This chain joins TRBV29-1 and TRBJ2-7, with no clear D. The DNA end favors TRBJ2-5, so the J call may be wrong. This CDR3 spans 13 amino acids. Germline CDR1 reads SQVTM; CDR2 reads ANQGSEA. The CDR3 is CSVEFYSSETQYF. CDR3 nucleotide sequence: TGCAGCGTTGAATTTTATTCTTCGGAGACCCAGTACTTC.

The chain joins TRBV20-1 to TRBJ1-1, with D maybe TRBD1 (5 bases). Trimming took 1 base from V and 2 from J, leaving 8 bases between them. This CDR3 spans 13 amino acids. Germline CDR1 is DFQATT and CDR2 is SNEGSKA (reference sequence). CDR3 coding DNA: TGCAGTGCTAGAGGCAGGACAAACACTGAAGCTTTCTTT. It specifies CSARGRTNTEAFF.

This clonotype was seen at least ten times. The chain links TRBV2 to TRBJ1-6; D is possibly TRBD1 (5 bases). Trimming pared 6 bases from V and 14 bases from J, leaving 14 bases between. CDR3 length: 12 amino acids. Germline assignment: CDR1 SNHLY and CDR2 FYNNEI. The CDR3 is CASRAGQQALHF. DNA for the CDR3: TGTGCCAGCAGGGCCGGGCAACAGGCCCTCCACTTT.

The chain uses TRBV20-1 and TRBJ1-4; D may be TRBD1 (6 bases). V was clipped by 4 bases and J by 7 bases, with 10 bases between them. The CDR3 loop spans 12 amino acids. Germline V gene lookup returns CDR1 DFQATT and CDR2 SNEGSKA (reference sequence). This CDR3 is CSANKGGEKLFF. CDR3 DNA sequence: TGCAGTGCTAATAAGGGGGGTGAAAAACTGTTTTTT.

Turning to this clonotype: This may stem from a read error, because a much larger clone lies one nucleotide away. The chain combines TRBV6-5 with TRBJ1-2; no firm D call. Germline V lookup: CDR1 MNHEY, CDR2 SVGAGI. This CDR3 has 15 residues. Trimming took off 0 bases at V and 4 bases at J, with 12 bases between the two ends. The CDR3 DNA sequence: TGTGCCAGCAGTTACTCGATTCAACGGACCTATGGCTACACCTTC. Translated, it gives CASSYSIQRTYGYTF.

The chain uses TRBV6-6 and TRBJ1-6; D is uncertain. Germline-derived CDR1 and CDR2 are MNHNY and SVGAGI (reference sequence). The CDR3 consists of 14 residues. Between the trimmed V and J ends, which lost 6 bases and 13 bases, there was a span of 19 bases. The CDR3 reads CASRNKDGSSPLHF. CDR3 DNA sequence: TGTGCCAGCAGAAACAAGGACGGTTCAAGTCCCCTCCACTTT.

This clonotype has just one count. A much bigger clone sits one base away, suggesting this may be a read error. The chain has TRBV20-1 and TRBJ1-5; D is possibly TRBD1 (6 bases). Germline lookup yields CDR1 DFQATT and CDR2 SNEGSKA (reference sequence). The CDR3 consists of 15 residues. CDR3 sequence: CSARADSDSNRPQHF. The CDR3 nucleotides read TGCAGTGCTAGAGCGGACAGTGATAGCAATCGGCCCCAGCATTTT.

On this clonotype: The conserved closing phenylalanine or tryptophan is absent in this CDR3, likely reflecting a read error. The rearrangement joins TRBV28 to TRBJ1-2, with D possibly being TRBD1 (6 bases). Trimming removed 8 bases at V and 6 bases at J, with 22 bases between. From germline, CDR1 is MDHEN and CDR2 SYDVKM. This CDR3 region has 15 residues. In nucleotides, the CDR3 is TGTGCCAGCCTCCCTCCGACGGGGGCAAAGAATGGCTACACCGTC. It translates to CASLPPTGAKNGYTV.

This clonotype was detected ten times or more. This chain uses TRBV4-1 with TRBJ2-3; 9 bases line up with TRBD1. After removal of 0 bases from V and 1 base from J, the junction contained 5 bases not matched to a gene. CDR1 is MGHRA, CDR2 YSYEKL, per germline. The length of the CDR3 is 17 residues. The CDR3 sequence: CASSQDDRGFGTDTQYF. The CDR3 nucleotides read TGCGCCAGCAGCCAAGATGACAGGGGGTTTGGCACAGATACGCAGTATTTT.

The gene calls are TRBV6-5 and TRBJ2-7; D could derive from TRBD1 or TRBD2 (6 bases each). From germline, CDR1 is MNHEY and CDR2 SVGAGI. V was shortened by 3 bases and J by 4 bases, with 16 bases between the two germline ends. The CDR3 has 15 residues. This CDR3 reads CASSYTGTSQYEQYF. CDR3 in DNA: TGTGCCAGCAGTTATACAGGGACTTCCCAATACGAGCAGTACTTC.

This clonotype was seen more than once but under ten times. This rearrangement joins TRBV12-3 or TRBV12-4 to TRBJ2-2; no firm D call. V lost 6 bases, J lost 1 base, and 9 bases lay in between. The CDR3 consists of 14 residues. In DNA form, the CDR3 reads TGTGCCAGCAGCTTTTCCCGGAACACCGGGGAGCTGTTTTTT. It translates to CASSFSRNTGELFF.

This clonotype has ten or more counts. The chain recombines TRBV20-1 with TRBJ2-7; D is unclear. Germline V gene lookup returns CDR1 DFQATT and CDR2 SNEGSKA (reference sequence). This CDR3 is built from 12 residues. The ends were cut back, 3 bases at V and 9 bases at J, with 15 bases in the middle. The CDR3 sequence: CSARGVAYVQYF. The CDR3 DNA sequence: TGCAGTGCTAGGGGTGTAGCCTATGTGCAGTACTTC.

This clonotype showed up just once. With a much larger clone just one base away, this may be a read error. The CDR3 here is CSARLSYEQYF. CDR3 DNA: TGCAGTGCGCGACTGTCCTACGAGCAGTACTTC. This chain joins TRBV20-1 and TRBJ2-5; D unclear. The closer fit of TRBJ2-7 to the DNA end suggests the J call may be wrong. CDR3 length: 11 amino acids. Germline V gene data show CDR1 as DFQATT and CDR2 as SNEGSKA (reference sequence).

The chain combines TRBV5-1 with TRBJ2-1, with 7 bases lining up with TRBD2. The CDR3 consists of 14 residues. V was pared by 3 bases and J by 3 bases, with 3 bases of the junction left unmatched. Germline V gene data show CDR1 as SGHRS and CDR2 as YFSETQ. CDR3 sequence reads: CASSWGGDYNEQFF. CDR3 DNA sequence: TGCGCCAGCAGCTGGGGGGGGGACTACAATGAGCAGTTCTTC.

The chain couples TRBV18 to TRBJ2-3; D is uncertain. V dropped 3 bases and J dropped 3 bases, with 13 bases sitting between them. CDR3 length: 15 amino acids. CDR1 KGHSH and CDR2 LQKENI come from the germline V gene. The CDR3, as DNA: TGTGCCAGCTCACCGACGGGCGCCGGGACAGATACGCAGTATTTT. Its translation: CASSPTGAGTDTQYF.

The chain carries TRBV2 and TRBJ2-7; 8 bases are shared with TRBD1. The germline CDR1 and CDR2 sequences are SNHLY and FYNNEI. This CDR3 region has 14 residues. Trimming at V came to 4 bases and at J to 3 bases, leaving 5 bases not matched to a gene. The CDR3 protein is CASSVAGGGYEQYF. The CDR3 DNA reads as TGTGCCAGCAGTGTAGCAGGGGGCGGCTACGAGCAGTACTTC.

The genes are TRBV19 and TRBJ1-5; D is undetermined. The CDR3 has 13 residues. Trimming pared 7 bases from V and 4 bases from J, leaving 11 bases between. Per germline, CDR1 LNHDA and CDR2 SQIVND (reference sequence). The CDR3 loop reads CASTTSRNQPQHF. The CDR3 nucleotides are TGTGCCAGTACCACTTCGAGGAATCAGCCCCAGCATTTT.

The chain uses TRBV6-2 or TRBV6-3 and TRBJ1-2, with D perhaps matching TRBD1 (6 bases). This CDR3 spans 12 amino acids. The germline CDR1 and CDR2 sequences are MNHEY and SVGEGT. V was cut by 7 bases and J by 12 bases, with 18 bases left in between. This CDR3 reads CASNRDLGGHTF. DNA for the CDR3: TGTGCCAGCAACCGGGACCTTGGGGGCCACACCTTC.

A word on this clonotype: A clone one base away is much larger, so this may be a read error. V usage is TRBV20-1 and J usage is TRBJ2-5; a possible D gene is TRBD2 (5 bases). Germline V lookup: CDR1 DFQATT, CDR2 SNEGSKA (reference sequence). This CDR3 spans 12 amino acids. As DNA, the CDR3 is TGCAGGACTACGCAAGACCAAGAGACCCAGTACTTC. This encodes CRTTQDQETQYF.

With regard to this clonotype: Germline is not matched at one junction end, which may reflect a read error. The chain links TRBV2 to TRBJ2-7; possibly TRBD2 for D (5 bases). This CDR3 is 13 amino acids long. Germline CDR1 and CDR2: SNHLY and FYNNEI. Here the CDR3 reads CASRDWSSYGQYF. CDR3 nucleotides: TGTGCCAGCAGGGACTGGTCATCCTACGGGCAGTACTTC.

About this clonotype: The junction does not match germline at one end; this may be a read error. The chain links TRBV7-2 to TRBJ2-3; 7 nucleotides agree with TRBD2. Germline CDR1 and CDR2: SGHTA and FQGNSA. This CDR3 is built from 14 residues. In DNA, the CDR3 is TGTGCCAGCAGCCGGGGAGGGTTTAGAGATACGCGGTATTTT. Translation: CASSRGGFRDTRYF.